A selection of T cell receptor beta chains follows, all from one sample in a study of shared clonotypes between healthy human individuals. Profiled with immunoSEQ multiplex PCR; TCRdb holds only in-frame clones, not every one. The table shows about 490,000 clones, with 75% to 85% occurring only once. Material: PBMCs. All receptors come from a woman aged 40-49 years in good health. Some clones in this sample may be carry-over from other donors' samples. Each CDR3 is given without its conserved first and last residue. The D gene is left open where the match is weak.

D	V	length	J	CDR3
.	TRBV6-1	13	TRBJ2-5	ASKRADGSQETQY
.	TRBV12-1	8	TRBJ2-7	ASSGYEQY
.	TRBV15	13	TRBJ1-5	ATSRDLVMNQPQH
.	TRBV5-1	12	TRBJ2-5	ASSPIWRVETQY
.	TRBV19	10	TRBJ1-3	ASSISGNTIY
.	TRBV21-1	13	TRBJ2-4	ASSKASGLKNIQY
TRBD1	TRBV10-1	12	TRBJ2-1	ASSDHRGNNEQF
.	TRBV6-6	12	TRBJ1-4	ASRGGLGTEKLF
.	TRBV2	13	TRBJ1-5	ASSQIRVSNQPQH
.	TRBV11-3	11	TRBJ2-7	ASSFSPSHEQY
TRBD1	TRBV7-8	14	TRBJ1-5	ASSPRTGGGNQPQH
.	TRBV27	13	TRBJ1-5	ASSLSSQSNQPQH
.	TRBV11-2	12	TRBJ2-7	ASSFWSSSYEQY
.	TRBV28	9	TRBJ2-7	ASGLQGRQY
.	TRBV15	11	TRBJ2-1	ATSRLSYNEQF
.	TRBV7-8	13	TRBJ2-7	ASSTREGASYEQY
.	TRBV11-2	12	TRBJ1-1	ASSSSGWNTEAF
TRBD2	TRBV29-1	12	TRBJ2-1	SQCGGLAGNEQF
TRBD2	TRBV7-2	16	TRBJ2-1	ASSSPLAGGPSYNEQF
.	TRBV6-6	11	TRBJ1-6	ASSYLELRPLH
TRBD2	TRBV27	11	TRBJ2-1	ASSLGGIGEQF
.	TRBV11-2	16	TRBJ1-3	ASSLDRVAGFSGNTIY
.	TRBV18	11	TRBJ2-5	ASSPAGKETQY
TRBD1	TRBV5-1	13	TRBJ2-3	ASNTGTGYADTQY
TRBD1	TRBV7-2	15	TRBJ1-4	ASSPDRGPATNEKLF
.	TRBV2	11	TRBJ2-5	ASSDVRVATQY
TRBD2	TRBV27	13	TRBJ2-7	ASSLSSGRWYEQY
.	TRBV18	12	TRBJ2-1	ASSPPGPENEQF
.	TRBV4-2	15	TRBJ2-7	ASSQYGEGRGSYEQY
TRBD2	TRBV9	14	TRBJ2-2	ASSAWTSGSGGELF
TRBD1	TRBV28	12	TRBJ1-4	ASSGGTGYEKLF
TRBD2	TRBV28	14	TRBJ2-1	ASSFHSAGEMNEQF
TRBD1	TRBV5-6	14	TRBJ2-7	ASSLGAGTVLYEQY
TRBD2	TRBV6-1	14	TRBJ2-1	ASSGSGRASNNEQF
.	TRBV28	13	TRBJ2-6	ASTRGGSGANVLT
TRBD1	TRBV30	13	TRBJ1-5	AWSLGTGGFQPQH
.	TRBV9	13	TRBJ2-1	ASSVDSPGVYEQF
.	TRBV29-1	10	TRBJ2-5	SVEGQQETQY
.	TRBV20-1	9	TRBJ2-5	SARIRETQY
.	TRBV18	11	TRBJ1-1	ASSPQENTEAF
.	TRBV13	12	TRBJ1-2	ASSPQGRAYGYT
TRBD2	TRBV15	12	TRBJ2-7	ATSSSGSAYEQY
.	TRBV2	9	TRBJ1-2	ASSDWVGYT
TRBD2	TRBV7-2	13	TRBJ2-5	ASSYPSGRWETQY
.	TRBV19	13	TRBJ1-1	ASSISIAFLAEAF
.	TRBV5-4	12	TRBJ2-7	ASSSSSGSYEQY
.	TRBV10-3	14	TRBJ1-1	AISLSPDTLNTEAF
TRBD2	TRBV7-3	15	TRBJ2-1	ASSLRPSGSSYNEQF
.	TRBV9	13	TRBJ2-7	ASSVVDTASYEQY
TRBD2	TRBV11-1	13	TRBJ2-7	ASSRLAGTSYEQY
.	TRBV10-1	12	TRBJ2-3	ASSAAGSTDTQY
TRBD1	TRBV7-9	12	TRBJ1-5	ASSFTGTDQPQH
.	TRBV6-1	14	TRBJ2-3	ASSDRWGLSTDTQY